Listed below are T cell receptor beta chains from one sample, sequenced in a study of PD-1 blockade in classical Hodgkin lymphoma. The table came from immunoSEQ multiplex PCR; TCRdb's copy has only in-frame clones and leaves some out. The sample gives under 60,000 clones, about three quarters of which show up once; 9.5% to 11% is in the top ten. The starting material was peripheral blood mononuclear cells (PBMCs), obtained at baseline. The source of these receptors is a human donor with classical Hodgkin lymphoma. Each CDR3 is given with its conserved first and last residue. The D gene is left open where the match is weak. For some rows the clone size is stated as once, few or many, or as a class when expanded; others skip it.

D	J	size	V	CDR3	DNA
TRBD1	TRBJ1-6	.	TRBV28	CASSLPGTGNSPLHF	TGTGCCAGCAGTCTCCCCGGGACAGGGAATTCACCCCTCCACTTT
.	TRBJ2-7	medium-sized	TRBV10-1	CASSGTGSSYEQYF	TGCGCCAGCAGTGGGACTGGGAGCTCCTACGAGCAGTACTTC
.	TRBJ2-7	.	TRBV29-1	CSVEGQSSYEQYF	TGCAGCGTTGAGGGGCAGAGCTCCTACGAGCAGTACTTC
.	TRBJ2-7	.	TRBV25-1	CASRETGLRNYEQYF	TGTGCCAGCAGGGAAACAGGGTTAAGAAACTACGAGCAGTACTTC
.	TRBJ2-1	.	TRBV6-1	CASSETGPTQQFF	TGTGCCAGCAGTGAAACAGGACCCACTCAGCAGTTCTTC
.	TRBJ1-2	.	TRBV7-3	CASSPMGRGGYTF	TGTGCCAGCAGCCCGATGGGCAGGGGCGGCTACACCTTC
.	TRBJ2-5	few	TRBV11-3	CASSGRDSLQETQYF	TGTGCCAGCAGCGGCCGGGACTCCTTACAAGAGACCCAGTACTTC
.	TRBJ1-1	.	TRBV25-1	CASSESAGWFTEAFF	TGTGCCAGCAGTGAGTCAGCAGGGTGGTTCACTGAAGCTTTCTTT
TRBD2	TRBJ2-7	medium-sized	TRBV7-9	CASSLSPGGGAYEQYF	TGTGCCAGCAGCTTATCCCCTGGCGGGGGGGCTTACGAGCAGTACTTC
TRBD1	TRBJ1-1	.	TRBV5-4	CASSLGGQGRDTEAFF	TGTGCCAGCAGCTTGGGCGGACAGGGAAGGGACACTGAAGCTTTCTTT
.	TRBJ1-1	once	TRBV6-6	CASRDSGAGGTEAFF	TGTGCCAGCAGAGACTCCGGGGCTGGTGGGACTGAAGCTTTCTTT
.	TRBJ2-7	.	TRBV14	CASSQGAEGIYEQYF	TGTGCCAGCAGCCAGGGGGCGGAGGGGATATACGAGCAGTACTTC
.	TRBJ1-5	.	TRBV30	CAWSTVEVNQPQHF	TGTGCCTGGAGTACAGTGGAGGTGAATCAGCCCCAGCATTTT
.	TRBJ2-3	.	TRBV9	CASSGSWTALSTDTQYF	TGTGCCAGCAGCGGATCCTGGACAGCCCTATCCACAGATACGCAGTATTTT
.	TRBJ2-3	.	TRBV7-2	CASSLTNGVMGDTQYF	TGTGCCAGCAGCTTAACTAACGGAGTAATGGGAGATACGCAGTATTTT
.	TRBJ2-3	.	TRBV4-1	CASSQSTGTDTQYF	TGCGCCAGCAGCCAGTCGACAGGCACAGATACGCAGTATTTT
.	TRBJ2-1	.	TRBV2	CASTRLGYNEQFF	TGTGCCAGCACCCGACTAGGCTACAATGAGCAGTTCTTC
.	TRBJ1-5	.	TRBV2	CASRETGLNQPQHF	TGTGCCAGCAGAGAGACAGGACTCAATCAGCCCCAGCATTTT
.	TRBJ1-1	.	TRBV11-1	CASSLGPAGIMNTEAFF	TGTGCCAGCAGCTTGGGGCCTGCAGGGATCATGAACACTGAAGCTTTCTTT
.	TRBJ1-2	.	TRBV7-6	CASSPGSSYGYTF	TGTGCCAGCAGCCCCGGGAGCTCCTATGGCTACACCTTC
.	TRBJ1-4	.	TRBV28	CASRVQIGEKLFF	TGTGCCAGCAGGGTGCAGATCGGCGAAAAACTGTTTTTT
.	TRBJ1-1	.	TRBV5-4	CASSLGRWDTEAFF	TGTGCCAGCAGCTTGGGCAGGTGGGACACTGAAGCTTTCTTT
.	TRBJ2-6	.	TRBV11-2	CASSLDPGASWAGANVLTF	TGTGCCAGCAGCTTAGATCCGGGAGCCTCTTGGGCTGGGGCCAACGTCCTGACTTTC
.	TRBJ1-4	.	TRBV7-9	CASSSHGNEKLFF	TGTGCCAGCAGCTCCCATGGGAATGAAAAACTGTTTTTT
.	TRBJ2-1	few	TRBV4-1	CASSPRKGGQYNEQFF	TGCGCCAGCAGCCCCCGCAAGGGGGGGCAATACAATGAGCAGTTCTTC
.	TRBJ1-1	.	TRBV6-5	CASTGLGGTEAFF	TGTGCCAGCACCGGACTGGGGGGAACTGAAGCTTTCTTT
.	TRBJ1-4	.	TRBV5-4	CASSPQGQGFEKLFF	TGTGCCAGCAGCCCCCAAGGGCAGGGATTTGAAAAACTGTTTTTT
.	TRBJ1-3	medium-sized	TRBV5-1	CASSLGNSGNTIYF	TGCGCCAGCAGCTTGGGGAACTCTGGAAACACCATATATTTT
.	TRBJ1-3	.	TRBV5-6	CASSRWSSGNTIYF	TGTGCCAGCAGTCGGTGGAGCTCTGGAAACACCATATATTTT
.	TRBJ1-1	once	TRBV27	CASSWGASKLGTEAFF	TGTGCCAGCAGTTGGGGGGCGTCCAAACTGGGCACTGAAGCTTTCTTT
TRBD2	TRBJ2-7	.	TRBV5-1	CASTPGGSYEQYF	TGCGCCAGCACCCCGGGGGGATCCTACGAGCAGTACTTC
.	TRBJ2-7	.	TRBV27	CASRTGGRGGEQYF	TGTGCCAGCCGTACTGGGGGGCGCGGGGGCGAGCAGTACTTC
.	TRBJ1-2	.	TRBV5-4	CASSLAGQRYGYTF	TGTGCCAGCAGCTTGGCCGGACAGCGCTATGGCTACACCTTC
.	TRBJ2-7	.	TRBV4-1	CASSQAAASYEQYF	TGCGCCAGCAGCCAAGCGGCGGCCTCCTACGAGCAGTACTTC
TRBD2	TRBJ2-7	.	TRBV11-3	CASSYERGSYEQYF	TGTGCCAGCAGCTACGAGCGGGGGTCCTACGAGCAGTACTTC
TRBD2	TRBJ2-1	.	TRBV9	CASSGSPGTSGVNEQFF	TGTGCCAGCAGCGGTAGCCCCGGGACTAGCGGGGTCAATGAGCAGTTCTTC
.	TRBJ1-2	.	TRBV6-1	CASSWASDTYGYTF	TGTGCCAGCAGCTGGGCTTCGGACACTTATGGCTACACCTTC